This T cell receptor (beta chain) was sequenced in a study of T cells in Graves' hyperthyroidism and ophthalmopathy. The wider study: Peripheral blood collection took place at initial diagnosis, before any treatment.

The study's findings and limits: Model predictions of ophthalmopathy came a median around 6.5 months before onset.

This clonotype has a count of ten or more. The target antigen is unknown. Amplified regions were TCR beta CDR3 sequences from RNA transcripts. The HTBI primer set was used in a first-round RT-PCR of the TCR CDR3. Each CDR3 protein is one row after TCRdb ran MiXCR on the multiplex PCR reads. The data show approximately 350,000 distinct CDR3 sequences, with 13% to 15% seen just once and under 25% held by the top ten. A NOSPECS grade of at least 4, a Clinical Activity Score of at least 3 and duration under 3 months were recorded in ophthalmopathy patients. Exclusion of a patient resulted from uncontrolled infection, other autoimmune disease, pregnancy or lactation. The germline V gene encodes CDR1 SGHRS and CDR2 YFSETQ. V was trimmed by 0 bases and J by 10 bases, leaving 11 bases between them. There are 14 residues in the CDR3.

The chain employs TRBV5-1 and TRBJ1-6, with D unresolved. This sequence originates from a woman aged 60-75 years with Graves' ophthalmopathy. What was sequenced was blood. CDR3 protein: CASSLADQVSPLHF. The DNA of the CDR3 is TGCGCCAGCAGCTTGGCCGATCAGGTGTCACCCCTCCACTTT.